This passage covers 30 T cell receptor beta chains from one sample sequenced in a study of blood T cell repertoires in COVID-19. Repertoires were generated with immunoSEQ multiplex PCR, while TCRdb's copy carries only in-frame clones and drops some. Here the sample spans about 80,000 clones, about 72% being singletons. The sequenced sample was peripheral blood. Source of these receptors: a man in his sixties or seventies with active or convalescent COVID-19.

V usage is TRBV23-1 and J usage is TRBJ2-1; the D gene is possibly TRBD2 (5 bases). TRBV23-1 has ORF status, its function being uncertain. V was pared by 7 bases and J by 4 bases, with 14 bases between. The CDR3 has 14 residues. This CDR3 is CASKKPRDYNEQFF. The DNA of the CDR3 is TGCGCCAGCAAGAAACCTCGGGATTACAATGAGCAGTTCTTC.

The chain uses TRBV10-3 and TRBJ1-2, with 8 bases identical to TRBD1. The CDR3 sequence is 14 residues long. The germline V gene has CDR1 ENHRY and CDR2 SYGVKD. V lost 10 bases and J lost 0; bases outside the gene matches: 7. For the CDR3, the DNA is TGTGCCACAGATCCAGGGGGCCCTAACTATGGCTACACCTTC. This codes for CATDPGGPNYGYTF.

V gene TRBV5-4 combines with J gene TRBJ2-1; TRBD2 agrees at 16 bases. The J segment lost 7 bases and the V segment lost 4 bases, leaving 5 bases of the junction unmatched. Germline V gene data show CDR1 as SGHNT and CDR2 as YYREEE (reference sequence). The CDR3 spans 16 residues. CDR3 nucleotide sequence: TGTGCCAGCAGCGCGGGACTAGCGGGGGGGTTTAATGAGCAGTTCTTC. Its translation: CASSAGLAGGFNEQFF.

This chain joins TRBV30 and TRBJ1-2; 7 bases agree with TRBD1. The germline V gene encodes CDR1 GTSNPN and CDR2 SVGIG (reference sequence). Trimming removed 6 bases from V and 4 bases from J; junction bases left unmatched: 8. The CDR3 covers 13 residues. CDR3: CACSNRGFYGYTF. The CDR3, as DNA: TGTGCCTGTTCGAACAGGGGATTCTATGGCTACACCTTC.

The CDR3 coding sequence is TGTGCCAGCAACAGTGGTTTCGAGACCCAGTACTTC. Protein: CASNSGFETQYF. The chain is built from TRBV7-9 and TRBJ2-5; D is uncertain. The CDR3 is 12 amino acids. Trimming removed 7 bases at V and 5 bases at J, with 11 bases between. CDR1 is SEHNR and CDR2 is FQNEAQ in the germline V gene (reference sequence).

V usage is TRBV27 and J usage is TRBJ2-3; 8 bases fit TRBD2. Germline V gene data show CDR1 as MNHEY and CDR2 as SMNVEV (reference sequence). The CDR3 runs 17 residues. V was clipped by 3 bases and J by 1 base; unmatched bases: 9. The CDR3 here is CASSFRWRGAGTDTQYF. The CDR3 bases are TGTGCCAGCAGTTTCCGATGGCGGGGGGCCGGCACAGATACGCAGTATTTT.

The V call is TRBV3-1 (or the pseudogene TRBV3-2), the J call TRBJ2-1; 7 bases match TRBD2. The CDR3 is 17 residues long. Germline CDR1 reads LGHDT; CDR2 reads YNNKEL (reference sequence). V lost 2 bases, J lost 0 bases, and 7 bases stayed unmatched. The CDR3 DNA reads TGTGCCAGCAGCCAAAACGTAGCTAGCGGCTCCTACAATGAGCAGTTCTTC. Residues: CASSQNVASGSYNEQFF.

This clone was counted only a few times. CDR3 DNA: TGTGCCAGCAAAGTTGACAGGGGCCGGGAGACCCAGTACTTC. Protein sequence: CASKVDRGRETQYF. V gene TRBV2 combines with J gene TRBJ2-5; 8 positions agree with TRBD1. Germline V gene sequence: CDR1 SNHLY, CDR2 FYNNEI. This CDR3 is built from 14 residues. The trim removed 7 bases at V and 5 bases at J, leaving 9 bases unmatched.

The chain couples TRBV18 to TRBJ1-1; D may be TRBD1 (6 bases). The V and J ends lost 6 bases and 2 bases respectively, with 16 bases between them. The CDR3 totals 15 residues. Germline CDR1 reads KGHSH; CDR2 reads LQKENI. This CDR3 is CASSLLQGLNTEAFF. The CDR3 DNA is TGTGCCAGCTCTCTCCTCCAGGGGTTAAACACTGAAGCTTTCTTT.

The count of this clone is one. The gene calls are TRBV6-1 and TRBJ1-2; D might be TRBD1 (6 bases). Between the trimmed V and J ends, which lost 2 bases and 6 bases, there was a span of 13 bases. The CDR3 runs 14 residues. The germline V gene encodes CDR1 MNHNS and CDR2 SASEGT. This chain's CDR3 is CASSETGSVDGYTF. As DNA, the CDR3 is TGTGCCAGCAGTGAAACAGGGTCTGTGGATGGCTACACCTTC.

This chain connects TRBV19 to TRBJ1-5; D may be TRBD1 (6 bases). This CDR3 region has 18 residues. Trimming left V 8 bases short and J 0 bases short, with 23 bases between. CDR1 and CDR2 (germline): LNHDA, SQIVND (reference sequence). The CDR3 region is CASDGGQGRRYSNQPQHF. As DNA, the CDR3 is TGTGCCAGTGACGGGGGGCAGGGACGAAGGTATAGCAATCAGCCCCAGCATTTT.

In its sample, this clone was seen a few times. This chain connects TRBV18 to TRBJ1-6; D is uncertain. Trimming removed 5 bases at V and 6 bases at J, with 11 bases between. This CDR3 is 14 amino acids long. The germline V gene has CDR1 KGHSH and CDR2 LQKENI. CDR3 in amino acids: CASSTDGFNSPLHF. CDR3 in DNA: TGTGCCAGCTCAACAGACGGATTTAATTCACCCCTCCACTTT.

The J gene is TRBJ1-2, the V gene TRBV3-1 (or the pseudogene TRBV3-2), with D possibly matching TRBD1 (6 bases). The CDR3 sequence is 15 residues long. Trimming removed 1 base at V and 4 bases at J, with 13 bases between. Germline V gene sequence: CDR1 LGHDT, CDR2 YNNKEL (reference sequence). The chain's CDR3 is CASSQARGLGYGYTF. CDR3 DNA sequence: TGTGCCAGCAGCCAAGCCAGGGGCCTCGGCTATGGCTACACCTTC.

This chain joins TRBV30 and TRBJ2-5; tentative D call: TRBD1 (6 bases). The germline V gene encodes CDR1 GTSNPN and CDR2 SVGIG (reference sequence). CDR3 length: 14 amino acids. Trimming cost V 2 bases and J 5 bases, with 15 bases left between them. Here the CDR3 reads CAWSTGRWAETQYF. The CDR3 nucleotides are TGTGCCTGGAGTACAGGGCGGTGGGCCGAGACCCAGTACTTC.

The genes are TRBV13 and TRBJ2-1; D possibly corresponds to TRBD2 (5 bases). Germline lookup yields CDR1 PRHDT and CDR2 FYEKMQ (reference sequence). Trimming removed 6 bases from V and 3 bases from J, with 12 bases in between. The CDR3 has 14 residues. CDR3 residues: CASRRVRDYNEQFF. CDR3 in DNA: TGTGCCAGCAGGCGGGTGAGGGACTACAATGAGCAGTTCTTC.

The chain links TRBV6-1 to TRBJ1-3, with 7 nucleotides matching TRBD1. This CDR3 region has 13 residues. Germline V gene lookup returns CDR1 MNHNS and CDR2 SASEGT. Trimming removed 3 bases from V and 4 bases from J; junction bases left unmatched: 0. The DNA for the CDR3 is TGTGCCAGCAGTGACAGGGGGGGAAACACCATATATTTT. The encoded protein is CASSDRGGNTIYF.

The chain carries TRBV11-2 and TRBJ2-2; weak D call: TRBD1 (6 bases). In germline, CDR1 is SGHAT, CDR2 FQNNGV. The CDR3 loop spans 14 amino acids. Trimming shortened V by 1 base and J by 7 bases, and 10 bases separated the two germline ends. DNA of the CDR3: TGTGCCAGCAGCTTAGGGGGGCATTTCGGGGAGCTGTTTTTT. Its protein product is CASSLGGHFGELFF.

This rearrangement joins TRBV6-5 to TRBJ1-1, with a tentative D call TRBD1 (5 bases). Between the trimmed V and J ends, which lost 0 bases and 5 bases, there was a span of 16 bases. This CDR3 contains 16 residues. CDR1 and CDR2 (germline): MNHEY, SVGAGI. The CDR3 bases are TGTGCCAGCAGTTACTCGAGTGGGGGGAAGGAGACTGAAGCTTTCTTT. Its translation is CASSYSSGGKETEAFF.

The V call is TRBV13, the J call TRBJ1-1; D remains ambiguous. There are 12 residues in the CDR3. V shed 8 bases and J shed 5 bases, with 12 bases lying between them. CDR1 is PRHDT, CDR2 FYEKMQ, per germline (reference sequence). The CDR3 DNA reads TGTGCCAGCGCCCGAGATACTACTGAAGCTTTCTTT. Translated, it gives CASARDTTEAFF.

J is TRBJ2-3 and V is TRBV27; D unresolved. Between the trimmed V and J ends, which lost 6 bases and 4 bases, there was a span of 14 bases. CDR1 and CDR2 from the germline V gene are MNHEY and SMNVEV (reference sequence). The CDR3 spans 14 residues. CDR3 amino acids: CASSSLQEPDTQYF. The CDR3 region has the DNA TGTGCCAGCAGCTCGTTGCAGGAACCAGATACGCAGTATTTT.

This clone came up a few times. The chain carries TRBV5-5 and TRBJ2-3; D might be TRBD2 (6 bases). CDR1 and CDR2 (germline): SGHKS, YYEKEE (reference sequence). V was clipped by 4 bases and J by 2 bases, with 17 bases between them. The CDR3 consists of 16 residues. Here the CDR3 DNA reads TGTGCCAGCAGCCTCCGGAGGGCCCAATTCACAGATACGCAGTATTTT. The encoded protein is CASSLRRAQFTDTQYF.

This chain joins TRBV6-6 and TRBJ2-1, with 8 bases aligning to TRBD2. This CDR3 is built from 15 residues. Unmatched junction bases numbered 13, after V lost 6 bases and J lost 9 bases. CDR1 and CDR2 from the germline V gene are MNHNY and SVGAGI (reference sequence). As DNA, the CDR3 is TGTGCCAGCAGCCCGTTAGAGCGGGGGAGGACTGAGCAGTTCTTC. Protein product: CASSPLERGRTEQFF.

This clone was seen a few times. V is TRBV9 and J is TRBJ2-2; D unresolved. CDR3 length: 15 amino acids. Germline V gene lookup returns CDR1 SGDLS and CDR2 YYNGEE. Trimming took off 2 bases at V and 6 bases at J, with 14 bases between the two ends. The CDR3 here is CASSVDLLEAGELFF. Here the CDR3 DNA reads TGTGCCAGCAGCGTGGATCTGCTCGAGGCCGGGGAGCTGTTTTTT.

This clone came up a few times. This sequence joins TRBV5-1 and TRBJ2-3, with TRBD1 matching over 8 bases. CDR1 SGHRS and CDR2 YFSETQ come from the germline V gene. The length of the CDR3 is 14 residues. The V gene end was trimmed by 0 bases and the J gene end by 4 bases; junction bases not matched to a gene: 1. CDR3 region: CASSLVDRADTQYF. The DNA for the CDR3 is TGCGCCAGCAGCTTGGTGGACAGGGCAGATACGCAGTATTTT.

This clone was found a few times. The chain joins TRBV4-1 to TRBJ1-2; D is perhaps TRBD1 (5 bases). The CDR3 runs to 17 residues. Germline-derived CDR1 and CDR2 are MGHRA and YSYEKL. Trimming took off 1 base at V and 0 bases at J, with 15 bases between the two ends. The CDR3: CASSQVQPRDSNYGYTF. In nucleotides, the CDR3 is TGCGCCAGCAGCCAAGTCCAACCCCGGGACTCTAACTATGGCTACACCTTC.

This chain joins TRBV7-2 and TRBJ1-2, with D possibly TRBD1 on 6 matching bases. Trimming removed 1 base at V and 2 bases at J, with 11 bases between. Germline CDR1 SGHTA, CDR2 FQGNSA. The CDR3 is 15 amino acids. The CDR3 spells CASSLEPTGNYGYTF. The CDR3 DNA follows: TGTGCCAGCAGCTTAGAACCGACAGGAAACTATGGCTACACCTTC. The full variable domain, with the rest looked up from reference TRBV7-2 and TRBJ1-2, is GAGVSQSPSNKVTEKGKDVELRCDPISGHTALYWYRQSLGQGLEFLIYFQGNSAPDKSGLPSDRFSAERTGGSVSTLTIQRTQQEDSAVYLCASSLEPTGNYGYTFGSGTRLTVV.

V usage is TRBV5-1 and J usage is TRBJ2-7; 7 bases match TRBD1. This CDR3 is built from 13 residues. CDR1 and CDR2 from the germline V gene are SGHRS and YFSETQ. With 1 base clipped from V and 5 bases from J, the junction kept 3 bases outside the gene matches. CDR3 in DNA: TGCGCCAGCAGCTTGAGAACAGGGGACGAGCAGTACTTC. As protein: CASSLRTGDEQYF.

The CDR3 spells CASSSIQFNYGYTF. The CDR3 nucleotides are TGTGCCAGCAGCTCCATACAGTTCAACTATGGCTACACCTTC. V gene TRBV11-2 combines with J gene TRBJ1-2; D gene unclear. From germline, CDR1 is SGHAT and CDR2 FQNNGV. Trimming took 4 bases from V and 2 from J, leaving 11 bases between them. This CDR3 region has 14 residues.

Here the CDR3 reads CSATENSGNTIYF. In DNA form, the CDR3 reads TGTTCGGCTACAGAGAACTCTGGAAACACCATATATTTT. The rearrangement links TRBV28 to TRBJ1-3; D remains ambiguous. This CDR3 contains 13 residues. Germline CDR1 and CDR2: MDHEN and SYDVKM.

The rearrangement joins TRBV4-1 to TRBJ1-5; D call uncertain. CDR1 and CDR2 (germline): MGHRA, YSYEKL. The V and J ends lost 2 bases and 2 bases respectively, with 7 bases between them. The CDR3 contains 14 residues. The CDR3 nucleotides are TGCGCCAGCAGCCAAAGAGAGGGCAATCAGCCCCAGCATTTT. Protein product: CASSQREGNQPQHF.